This passage covers 21 T cell receptor beta chains from one sample sequenced in a study of CD8 T cells in ankylosing spondylitis. Their antigens are not known. TCRdb re-derived calls from the 5' RACE reads in MiXCR, one entry per CDR3 protein. The profile covers 700,000 or so distinct CDR3 sequences, with 15% to 20% appearing a single time and 15% to 20% taken by the ten largest. Whole-study results and caveats: A motif of under 10 highly homologous TCR beta variants was seen as apparently characteristic of ankylosing spondylitis blood.

Sequencing used blood, either unsorted or a sorted T cell fraction (not recorded which). These receptors were taken from a male donor with ankylosing spondylitis.

This clonotype was seen a handful of times. The gene calls are TRBV6-1 and TRBJ1-1, with D maybe TRBD1 (5 bases). Germline V CDR1 and CDR2: MNHNS, SASEGT. CDR3 length equals 16 residues. Trimming stripped 6 bases from V and 4 bases from J, with 21 bases between. The CDR3 region has the DNA TGTGCCAGCAGCCTATGGCGGGGGGGGGTAAGCACTGAAGCTTTCTTT. Protein: CASSLWRGGVSTEAFF.

The CDR3 loop reads CASSPNRVGYGYTF. The CDR3 DNA reads TGTGCCAGCAGCCCCAACAGGGTTGGCTATGGCTACACCTTC. The chain is built from TRBV12-3 or TRBV12-4 and TRBJ1-2; a possible D gene is TRBD1 (6 bases). Trimming took 6 bases from V and 4 from J, leaving 15 bases between them. The length of the CDR3 is 14 residues.

This clonotype was recorded at least ten times. The rearrangement joins TRBV7-9 to TRBJ2-5; D unclear. Trimming stripped 2 bases from V and 1 base from J, with 11 bases between. This CDR3 spans 15 amino acids. CDR1 and CDR2 (germline): SEHNR, FQNEAQ (reference sequence). The CDR3 coding sequence is TGTGCCAGCAGCTTATTACAACGCCTCCAAGAGACCCAGTACTTC. Translated, it gives CASSLLQRLQETQYF.

This clonotype was counted between two and nine times. The chain has TRBV5-1 and TRBJ1-3; 8 bases map to TRBD1. Germline V gives CDR1 SGHRS, CDR2 YFSETQ. V gave up 0 bases and J gave up 1 base; unmatched junction bases: 3. The CDR3 has 16 amino acids. In nucleotides, the CDR3 is TGCGCCAGCAGCTTGGATAGGACAGGGTCTGGAAACACCATATATTTT. Residues: CASSLDRTGSGNTIYF.

The rearrangement links TRBV12-3 or TRBV12-4 to TRBJ1-1; possibly TRBD1 for D (6 bases). CDR3 length: 15 amino acids. Trimming stripped 7 bases from V and 2 bases from J, with 17 bases between. CDR3 region: CASTPGGAGNTEAFF. Here the CDR3 DNA reads TGTGCCAGCACTCCCGGGGGGGCGGGAAACACTGAAGCTTTCTTT.

This clonotype has a handful of counts. The V and J genes are TRBV11-2 and TRBJ1-6; 7 nucleotides line up with TRBD1. Germline CDR1 reads SGHAT; CDR2 reads FQNNGV. V lost 6 bases, J lost 4 bases, and 9 bases stayed unmatched. The CDR3 runs 16 residues. The CDR3 loop reads CASRNTGTAYNSPLHF. In DNA form, the CDR3 reads TGTGCCAGCAGAAATACCGGGACAGCTTATAATTCACCCCTCCACTTT.

V is TRBV5-5 and J is TRBJ2-5; 7 nucleotides align to TRBD2. CDR1 and CDR2 from the germline V gene are SGHKS and YYEKEE (reference sequence). V was clipped by 0 bases and J by 5 bases; unmatched bases: 10. This CDR3 has 16 amino acids. The CDR3, as DNA: TGTGCCAGCAGCTTGGGGGGGAGGGGCGCAGGGGAGACCCAGTACTTC. Translated, it gives CASSLGGRGAGETQYF.

V is TRBV20-1 and J is TRBJ2-1, with a possible D match to TRBD2 (5 bases). The CDR3 extends over 13 amino acids. Germline V lookup: CDR1 DFQATT, CDR2 SNEGSKA (reference sequence). Between the trimmed V and J ends, which lost 3 bases and 5 bases, there was a span of 11 bases. The CDR3 coding sequence is TGCAGTGCTAGCGGGGATACTGACAATGAGCAGTTCTTC. Translation gives CSASGDTDNEQFF.

The chain combines TRBV5-1 with TRBJ1-2; D is undetermined. Trimming left V 3 bases short and J 7 bases short, with 7 bases between. CDR3 length: 11 residues. Germline V CDR1 and CDR2: SGHRS, YFSETQ. The CDR3 loop reads CASSSGVGYTF. The CDR3 DNA sequence: TGCGCCAGCAGCTCGGGCGTTGGCTACACCTTC.

This clonotype appeared a few times. The gene calls are TRBV7-6 and TRBJ2-5, with D maybe TRBD2 (6 bases). This CDR3 region has 18 residues. Germline loops: CDR1 SGHVS, CDR2 FNYEAQ. V lost 6 bases to trimming and J lost 5 bases, with 28 bases between them. CDR3 sequence (DNA): TGTGCCAGCAGATCCGGGGGTTCTCAGACGGCTAGATCCGAGACCCAGTACTTC. Its protein product is CASRSGGSQTARSETQYF.

V is TRBV7-9 and J is TRBJ2-3; 7 bases map to TRBD1. CDR1 and CDR2 from the germline V gene are SEHNR and FQNEAQ (reference sequence). This CDR3 spans 14 amino acids. The ends lost 5 bases at V and 2 bases at J; junction bases unmatched: 4. Here the CDR3 DNA reads TGTGCCAGCAGCCTAGACAGGGACACAGATACGCAGTATTTT. It codes for CASSLDRDTDTQYF.

The J gene is TRBJ2-1, the V gene TRBV28, with 10 bases matching TRBD2. The CDR3 runs 17 residues. V was pared by 6 bases and J by 8 bases, with 16 bases of the junction left unmatched. The germline gives CDR1 MDHEN, CDR2 SYDVKM. The CDR3 spells CASSLPRSPSGSYEQFF. CDR3 sequence (DNA): TGTGCCAGCAGCTTACCCAGGTCGCCTAGCGGGAGCTATGAGCAGTTCTTC.

The chain uses TRBV11-2 and TRBJ1-1, with D unresolved. Looked up from germline, CDR1 is SGHAT and CDR2 is FQNNGV. The CDR3 runs 12 residues. V was cut by 5 bases and J by 5 bases, with 9 bases left in between. The CDR3, as DNA: TGTGCCAGCAGCAACGGTGGGACTGAAGCTTTCTTT. Translation gives CASSNGGTEAFF. Drawing the rest from reference TRBV11-2 and TRBJ1-1, the complete variable domain is EAGVAQSPRYKIIEKRQSVAFWCNPISGHATLYWYQQILGQGPKLLIQFQNNGVVDDSQLPKDRFSAERLKGVDSTLKIQPAKLEDSAVYLCASSNGGTEAFFGQGTRLTVV.

This clonotype was seen only a few times. The chain combines TRBV7-2 with TRBJ2-1; tentatively, D is TRBD2 (6 bases). Germline V gene data show CDR1 as SGHTA and CDR2 as FQGNSA. With 4 bases removed from V and 6 bases from J, the gap between germline ends came to 10 bases. The CDR3 contains 13 residues. The CDR3 here is CASSWGTFNEQFF. CDR3 DNA sequence: TGTGCCAGCAGCTGGGGGACTTTCAATGAGCAGTTCTTC.

Concerning this clonotype itself: This could be a read error, since a much larger clone is one nucleotide away. V gene TRBV11-2 combines with J gene TRBJ1-2; no clear D. Germline assignment: CDR1 SGHAT and CDR2 FQNNGV. This CDR3 is built from 13 residues. V was shortened by 3 bases and J by 0 bases, with 5 bases between the two germline ends. The CDR3, as DNA: TGTGCCAGCAGCTTTGGACCTAACTATGGCTACACCTTC. It is translated as CASSFGPNYGYTF.

This clonotype was detected a few times. The chain carries TRBV28 and TRBJ1-2; a weak D match, TRBD1 (5 bases). Germline V gives CDR1 MDHEN, CDR2 SYDVKM. Trimming took 10 bases from V and 3 from J, leaving 12 bases between them. CDR3 size: 12 residues. CDR3 DNA: TGTGCCACCCAGGGCACCCACTATGGCTACACCTTC. This gives the protein CATQGTHYGYTF.

The V and J genes are TRBV6-5 and TRBJ2-7, with no clear D. The CDR3 totals 15 residues. CDR1 MNHEY and CDR2 SVGAGI come from the germline V gene. Trimming took off 0 bases at V and 6 bases at J, with 15 bases between the two ends. CDR3 region: CASSYSIPGISEQYF. CDR3 coding DNA: TGTGCCAGCAGTTACTCGATCCCGGGTATAAGCGAGCAGTACTTC.

This clonotype was seen a handful of times. J is TRBJ1-6 and V is TRBV7-9, with 8 bases matching TRBD1. The trim removed 8 bases at V and 5 bases at J, leaving 2 bases unmatched. From germline, CDR1 is SEHNR and CDR2 FQNEAQ (reference sequence). This CDR3 has 13 residues. The CDR3 DNA reads as TGTGCCAGCGGACAGGGCCATAATTCACCCCTCCACTTT. It yields the protein CASGQGHNSPLHF.

The chain carries TRBV7-3 and TRBJ2-5; a weak D match, TRBD1 (6 bases). The CDR3 extends over 15 amino acids. Germline V gives CDR1 SGHTA, CDR2 FQGTGA. The V and J ends lost 5 bases and 2 bases respectively, with 15 bases between them. As DNA, the CDR3 is TGTGCCAGCAGCCCCCGGGACAACGAACAAGAGACCCAGTACTTC. Its translation: CASSPRDNEQETQYF.

CDR3 sequence: CAVGGAGNEKLFF. The CDR3 DNA sequence: TGTGCAGTAGGGGGGGCGGGTAATGAAAAACTGTTTTTT. The chain employs TRBV2 and TRBJ1-4; possibly TRBD1 for D (6 bases). The CDR3 consists of 13 residues. CDR1 and CDR2 (germline): SNHLY, FYNNEI.

This chain joins TRBV4-1 and TRBJ2-7, with a weak D call TRBD2 (6 bases). The CDR3 sequence is 16 residues long. V was shortened by 0 bases and J by 0 bases, with 12 bases between the two germline ends. Germline CDR1 is MGHRA and CDR2 is YSYEKL. The CDR3 coding sequence is TGCGCCAGCAGCCAAGAAGGGCGGGGCTTCTCCTACGAGCAGTACTTC. Translating gives CASSQEGRGFSYEQYF.